This T cell receptor beta chain was observed in a study of monozygotic twins with inflammatory bowel disease. Study-wide findings and caveats: In patient repertoires, differing immunosuppressive treatments may have added some variability.

Eight separate reactions per sample served to make cDNA. UMIs incorporating a 6-nucleotide sample barcode were appended by means of template switching. With the 5' RACE reads reprocessed, TCRdb shows one record per CDR3 protein and no DNA. The ten top clones account for about 5%, within a sample of about 300,000 distinct CDR3 sequences. Whole blood without T cell sorting served as the source of isolated total RNA. Concerning this clonotype itself: As yet, its antigen is unknown.

The clonotype comes from a human donor with ulcerative colitis or Crohn's disease, or a healthy co-twin of an affected twin (not recorded which). Sequencing was carried out using blood.

CDR3 loop: CSAQGGTYEQYF. The chain recombines TRBV29-1 with TRBJ2-7; TCRdb outputs TRBD1, but without DNA this stays unchecked. This CDR3 spans 12 amino acids. In germline, CDR1 is SQVTM, CDR2 ANQGSEA.